This T cell receptor beta chain was profiled in a study of Graves' ophthalmopathy and Graves' hyperthyroidism. This clonotype turned up a few times. The antigen remains unidentified. The V segment lost 8 bases and the J segment 3 bases; nucleotides outside the gene matches: 5. The CDR3 sequence is 13 residues long. Germline V gene lookup returns CDR1 SGHVS and CDR2 FQNEAQ. Beta-chain TCR CDR3 regions were amplified from RNA transcripts. RT-PCR was first run with HTBI primers, then multiplex PCR in a second round. Using its own MiXCR run on the multiplex PCR reads, TCRdb lists one record per CDR3 protein. Here the sample spans around 1,200,000 distinct CDR3 sequences, 35% to 40% being singletons. Study-wide results and caveats: Blood contained most expanded thyroid clonotypes exceeding 0.001 frequency. Ophthalmopathy progression prediction by the model yielded a sensitivity of 55% to 71% and a specificity of around 72%.

Source material: peripheral blood or thyroid tissue (not recorded which). J is TRBJ2-5 and V is TRBV7-8; 8 bases map to TRBD1. The sequence derives from an adult man with Graves' hyperthyroidism. The CDR3 DNA reads TGTGCCAGCGGACCGACAGGGGAAGAGACCCAGTACTTC. Its translation is CASGPTGEETQYF.